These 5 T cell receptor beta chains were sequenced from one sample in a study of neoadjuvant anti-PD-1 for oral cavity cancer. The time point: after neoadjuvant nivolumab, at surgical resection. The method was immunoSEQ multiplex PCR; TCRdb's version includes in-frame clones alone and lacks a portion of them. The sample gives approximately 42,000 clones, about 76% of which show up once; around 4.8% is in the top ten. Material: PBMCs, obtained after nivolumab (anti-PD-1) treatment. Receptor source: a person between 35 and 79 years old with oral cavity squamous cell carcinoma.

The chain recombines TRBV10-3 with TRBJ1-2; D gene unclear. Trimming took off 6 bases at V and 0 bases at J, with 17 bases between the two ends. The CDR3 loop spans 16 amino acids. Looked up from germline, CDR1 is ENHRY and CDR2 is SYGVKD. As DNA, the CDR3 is TGTGCCATCAGAATCGTCACGGCAGGAGCTAACTATGGCTACACCTTC. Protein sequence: CAIRIVTAGANYGYTF.

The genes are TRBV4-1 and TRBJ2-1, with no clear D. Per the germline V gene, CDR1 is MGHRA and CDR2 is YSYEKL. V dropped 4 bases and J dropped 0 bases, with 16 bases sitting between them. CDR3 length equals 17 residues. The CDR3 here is CASSLLGGRSSYNEQFF. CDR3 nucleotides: TGCGCCAGCAGCCTTCTTGGCGGACGGAGCTCCTACAATGAGCAGTTCTTC.

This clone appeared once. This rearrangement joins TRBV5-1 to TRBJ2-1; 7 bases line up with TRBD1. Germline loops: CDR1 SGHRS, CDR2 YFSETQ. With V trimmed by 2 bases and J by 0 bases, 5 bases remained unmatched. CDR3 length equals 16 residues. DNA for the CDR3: TGCGCCAGCAGCTTACGGACAGGACGCTCCTACAATGAGCAGTTCTTC. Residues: CASSLRTGRSYNEQFF.

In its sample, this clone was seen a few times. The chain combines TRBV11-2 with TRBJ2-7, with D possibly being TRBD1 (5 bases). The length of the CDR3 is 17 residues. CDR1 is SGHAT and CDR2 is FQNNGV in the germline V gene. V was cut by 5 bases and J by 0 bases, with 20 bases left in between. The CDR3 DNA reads TGTGCCAGCAGCCTAAGGGGTGGTAGCCTGAGCTCCTACGAGCAGTACTTC. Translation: CASSLRGGSLSSYEQYF.

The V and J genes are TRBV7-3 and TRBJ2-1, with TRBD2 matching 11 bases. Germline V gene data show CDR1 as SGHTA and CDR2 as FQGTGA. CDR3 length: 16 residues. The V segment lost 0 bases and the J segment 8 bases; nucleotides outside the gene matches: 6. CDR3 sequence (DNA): TGTGCCAGCAGCTTAACGTTAACTAGCGGGAGACATGAGCAGTTCTTC. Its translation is CASSLTLTSGRHEQFF.